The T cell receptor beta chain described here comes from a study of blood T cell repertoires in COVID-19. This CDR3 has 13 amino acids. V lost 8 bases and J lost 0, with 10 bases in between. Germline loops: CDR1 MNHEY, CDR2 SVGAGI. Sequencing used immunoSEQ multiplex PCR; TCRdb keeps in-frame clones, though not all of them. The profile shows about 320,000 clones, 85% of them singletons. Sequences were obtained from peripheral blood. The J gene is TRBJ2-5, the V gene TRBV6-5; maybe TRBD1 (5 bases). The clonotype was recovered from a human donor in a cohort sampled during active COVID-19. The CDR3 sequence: CASSSGYQETQYF. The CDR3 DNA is TGTGCCAGCTCATCAGGGTACCAAGAGACCCAGTACTTC.